The clone carrying this T cell receptor beta chain was counted a few times. What it binds is not known. This CDR3 has 12 amino acids. J gave up 13 bases and V 4 bases, and 6 bases lay outside the gene matches. Germline assignment: CDR1 SNHLY and CDR2 FYNNEI. This record comes from a study of read filtering for tumor transcriptome and immune sequencing. Turning to the study itself: Per sample, TCR-region reads ranged about 3.5 to 11 million by IR-seq, roughly 80 to 1273 by RNA-seq. The study, taken as a whole, reports: Compared with RNA-seq, IR-seq gave much higher clonotype depth and reliability. About 80% of IR-seq clonotypes had a single read, yet these held roughly 3.7% of reads.

The library was built from roughly 400 ng RNA with molecular barcoded adaptors for alpha/delta and beta/gamma chains. TCRdb independently ran MiXCR on the reads; one entry per CDR3 protein. The data show about 62,000 distinct CDR3 sequences, with roughly 19% seen just once and approximately 10% held by the top ten. At the time of active disease, bone marrow was collected from every patient. The sample taken for sequencing was a population of CD138-negative cells sorted from bone marrow. The chain combines TRBV2 with TRBJ1-4, with TRBD1 matching over 7 bases. This TCR was sampled from a donor at least 40 years old with multiple myeloma. CDR3 sequence (DNA): TGTGCCAGCAGTGTTTCCGGGACAGTACTGTTTTTT. Protein sequence: CASSVSGTVLFF.